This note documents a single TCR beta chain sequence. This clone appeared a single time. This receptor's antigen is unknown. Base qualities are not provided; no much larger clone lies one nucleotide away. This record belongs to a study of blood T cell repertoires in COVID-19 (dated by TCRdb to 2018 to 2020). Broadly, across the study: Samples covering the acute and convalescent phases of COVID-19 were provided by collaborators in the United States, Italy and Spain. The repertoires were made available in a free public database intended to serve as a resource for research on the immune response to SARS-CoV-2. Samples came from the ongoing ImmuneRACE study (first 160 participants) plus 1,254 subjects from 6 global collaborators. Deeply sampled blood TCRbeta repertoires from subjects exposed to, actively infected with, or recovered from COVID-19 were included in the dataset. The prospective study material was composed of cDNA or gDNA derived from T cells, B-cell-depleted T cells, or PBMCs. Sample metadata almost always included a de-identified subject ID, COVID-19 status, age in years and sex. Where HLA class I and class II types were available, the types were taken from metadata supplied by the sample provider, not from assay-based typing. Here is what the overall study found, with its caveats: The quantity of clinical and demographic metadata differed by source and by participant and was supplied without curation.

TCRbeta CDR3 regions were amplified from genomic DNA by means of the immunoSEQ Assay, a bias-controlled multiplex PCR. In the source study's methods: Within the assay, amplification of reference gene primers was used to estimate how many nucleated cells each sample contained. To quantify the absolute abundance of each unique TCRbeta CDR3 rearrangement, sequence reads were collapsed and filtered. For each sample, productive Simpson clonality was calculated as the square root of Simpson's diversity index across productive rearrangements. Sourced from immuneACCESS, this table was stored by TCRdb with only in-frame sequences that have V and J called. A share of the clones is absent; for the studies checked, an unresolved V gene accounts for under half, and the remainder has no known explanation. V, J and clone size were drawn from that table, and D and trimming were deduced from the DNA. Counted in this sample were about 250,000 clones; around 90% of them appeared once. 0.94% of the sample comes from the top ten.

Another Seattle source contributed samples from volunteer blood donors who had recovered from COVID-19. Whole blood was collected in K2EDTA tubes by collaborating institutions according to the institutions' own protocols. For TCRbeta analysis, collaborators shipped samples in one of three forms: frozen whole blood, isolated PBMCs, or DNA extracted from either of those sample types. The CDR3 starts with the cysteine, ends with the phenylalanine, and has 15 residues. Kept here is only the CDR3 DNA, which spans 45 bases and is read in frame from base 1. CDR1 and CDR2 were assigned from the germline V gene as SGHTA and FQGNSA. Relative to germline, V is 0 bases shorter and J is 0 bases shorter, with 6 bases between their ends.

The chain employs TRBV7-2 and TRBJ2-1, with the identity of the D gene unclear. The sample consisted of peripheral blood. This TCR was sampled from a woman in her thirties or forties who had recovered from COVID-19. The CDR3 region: CASSLAIASYNEQFF. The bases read TGTGCCAGCAGCTTAGCGATAGCCTCCTACAATGAGCAGTTCTTC.